This is a list of T cell receptor beta chains from one sample in a study of blood T cell repertoires in COVID-19. TCRdb's table, derived via immunoSEQ multiplex PCR, lists solely in-frame clones and lacks some. The table has some 90,000 clones, about nine tenths seen once; the top ten hold 8% to 10%. The specimen was peripheral blood. Every receptor here comes from a man aged 50-59 years with acute or convalescent COVID-19. Each CDR3 is given with its conserved first and last residue. The order of the fields is D gene, V gene, clone size, CDR3 length, J gene, CDR3 protein, CDR3 DNA. D genes are given only for firm matches. Clone size is not always given. Where it is, it says once, few, many or a class for expanded clones.

TRBD2	TRBV9	once	18	TRBJ2-3	CASSVAWSGGPGTDTQYF	TGTGCCAGCAGCGTAGCTTGGTCGGGGGGGCCTGGCACAGATACGCAGTATTTT
TRBD2	TRBV30	NA	13	TRBJ2-1	CASQRGGYNEQFF	TGTGCCTCCCAGCGGGGCGGCTACAATGAGCAGTTCTTC
NA	TRBV11-1	NA	15	TRBJ2-2	CASSLRTVNTGELFF	TGTGCCAGCAGCTTAAGGACAGTGAACACCGGGGAGCTGTTTTTT
NA	TRBV4-1	NA	16	TRBJ1-6	CASSPGFGSYNSPLHF	TGCGCCAGCAGCCCAGGGTTCGGCTCCTATAATTCACCCCTCCACTTT
NA	TRBV14	NA	14	TRBJ1-5	CASSARLSNQPQHF	TGTGCCAGCAGCGCCCGACTGAGCAATCAGCCCCAGCATTTT
NA	TRBV30	once	15	TRBJ1-1	CAWRKTTSLNTEAFF	TGTGCCTGGAGAAAGACAACCTCCCTGAACACTGAAGCTTTCTTT
NA	TRBV19	NA	15	TRBJ1-1	CASNNNSYPNTEAFF	TGTGCCAGTAACAATAATAGCTATCCGAACACTGAAGCTTTCTTT
TRBD1	TRBV14	once	14	TRBJ1-1	CASRRQGANTEAFF	TGTGCCAGCAGACGACAGGGGGCGAACACTGAAGCTTTCTTT
TRBD2	TRBV5-1	NA	16	TRBJ2-3	CASSVTSGGITDTQYF	TGCGCCAGCAGCGTGACTAGCGGGGGGATCACAGATACGCAGTATTTT
NA	TRBV4-2	NA	16	TRBJ2-2	CASSLIIGGNTGELFF	TGTGCCAGCAGCCTAATCATAGGGGGTAACACCGGGGAGCTGTTTTTT
NA	TRBV27	NA	13	TRBJ1-1	CASRLWLNTEAFF	TGTGCCAGCAGACTCTGGTTGAACACTGAAGCTTTCTTT
TRBD1	TRBV11-2	few	15	TRBJ2-7	CASSHEPGQDYEQYF	TGTGCCAGCAGCCACGAACCGGGACAGGACTACGAGCAGTACTTC
TRBD2	TRBV11-3	once	17	TRBJ2-2	CASSAMGGTTNTGELFF	TGTGCCAGCAGCGCGATGGGAGGGACGACGAACACCGGGGAGCTGTTTTTT
TRBD1	TRBV15	NA	13	TRBJ2-1	CATSPTGIHEQFF	TGTGCCACCAGCCCGACAGGGATCCATGAGCAGTTCTTC
NA	TRBV4-1	few	15	TRBJ1-6	CASSLTGLGNSPLHF	TGCGCCAGCAGCCTTACCGGGTTAGGCAATTCACCCCTCCACTTT
TRBD1	TRBV6-5	NA	13	TRBJ2-1	CASRGQGYNEQFF	TGTGCCAGCAGAGGACAGGGTTACAATGAGCAGTTCTTC
TRBD1	TRBV28	NA	16	TRBJ1-6	CASSLDRGGGNSPLHF	TGTGCCAGCAGTTTAGACAGGGGAGGTGGTAATTCACCCCTCCACTTT
TRBD2	TRBV5-1	NA	16	TRBJ2-3	CASSSPAGLRTDTQYF	TGCGCCAGCAGCTCACCAGCGGGGTTACGCACAGATACGCAGTATTTT
TRBD1	TRBV2	NA	16	TRBJ2-2	CASSQFGQGASGELFF	TGTGCCAGCAGTCAATTCGGACAGGGGGCATCCGGGGAGCTGTTTTTT
TRBD1	TRBV18	once	14	TRBJ1-5	CASSPDRGVLPQHF	TGTGCCAGCTCCCCCGACAGGGGGGTTCTGCCCCAGCATTTT
TRBD1	TRBV7-2	NA	17	TRBJ1-2	CASSLPKTGANDGGYTF	TGTGCCAGCAGCTTACCCAAGACAGGGGCTAATGATGGTGGCTACACCTTC
NA	TRBV3-1/TRBV3-2	NA	17	TRBJ1-2	CASSQLAVRRFGYGYTF	TGTGCCAGCAGCCAATTAGCCGTCAGACGCTTTGGCTATGGCTACACCTTC
TRBD1	TRBV7-9	NA	15	TRBJ1-2	CASSLGRTGGYGYTF	TGTGCCAGCAGCTTAGGTCGGACAGGGGGCTATGGCTACACCTTC
NA	TRBV6-2/TRBV6-3	NA	13	TRBJ1-2	CASSYGTDYGYTF	TGTGCCAGCAGTTACGGGACTGACTATGGCTACACCTTC
TRBD1	TRBV5-1	NA	17	TRBJ2-3	CASSGDSGQGRTDTQYF	TGCGCCAGCAGCGGGGACTCGGGACAGGGGCGCACAGATACGCAGTATTTT
TRBD1	TRBV6-6	NA	15	TRBJ2-1	CASSYTGTGYNEQFF	TGTGCCAGCAGTTATACCGGGACAGGTTACAATGAGCAGTTCTTC
NA	TRBV6-2/TRBV6-3	NA	14	TRBJ1-1	CASSLSGLRTEAFF	TGTGCCAGCAGTTTATCAGGGCTGCGCACTGAAGCTTTCTTT
NA	TRBV6-2/TRBV6-3	NA	17	TRBJ1-4	CASSYSSREDGDEKLFF	TGTGCCAGCAGTTACTCATCCCGGGAGGATGGGGATGAAAAACTGTTTTTT
TRBD1	TRBV6-2/TRBV6-3	NA	17	TRBJ2-6	CASSYRGQGRWANVLTF	TGTGCCAGCAGTTACAGAGGACAGGGGCGCTGGGCCAACGTCCTGACTTTC
NA	TRBV27	NA	18	TRBJ2-3	CASSSRPGVFGHTDTQYF	TGTGCCAGCAGCTCAAGACCGGGGGTCTTCGGGCACACAGATACGCAGTATTTT
NA	TRBV6-2/TRBV6-3	NA	17	TRBJ2-5	CASSYGVGLRGQETQYF	TGTGCCAGCAGTTACGGGGTGGGCCTGCGGGGCCAAGAGACCCAGTACTTC
NA	TRBV5-5	NA	14	TRBJ1-2	CASSLAPGGYGYTF	TGTGCCAGCAGCTTGGCCCCGGGGGGCTATGGCTACACCTTC
NA	TRBV6-5	few	13	TRBJ1-2	CASSYDRGYGYTF	TGTGCCAGCAGTTATGACAGAGGCTATGGCTACACCTTC
TRBD1	TRBV5-4	NA	14	TRBJ1-6	CASSYRGPNSPLHF	TGTGCCAGCAGCTACAGGGGCCCTAATTCACCCCTCCACTTT
NA	TRBV5-4	NA	14	TRBJ2-4	CASSFREAKNIQYF	TGTGCCAGCAGCTTCCGAGAAGCCAAAAACATTCAGTACTTC
NA	TRBV5-5	NA	13	TRBJ1-5	CASSLSSFQPQHF	TGTGCCAGCAGCTTGTCTTCGTTCCAGCCCCAGCATTTT
TRBD1	TRBV5-4	few	17	TRBJ2-2	CASSLAGVRGITGELFF	TGTGCCAGCAGCTTGGCCGGGGTCAGGGGGATCACCGGGGAGCTGTTTTTT
NA	TRBV6-5	NA	15	TRBJ1-5	CASRLSRGPLQPQHF	TGTGCCAGCAGGCTAAGCAGGGGTCCCCTTCAGCCCCAGCATTTT
TRBD1	TRBV7-2	NA	16	TRBJ1-1	CASRIWTGGRDTEAFF	TGTGCCAGCAGAATTTGGACAGGGGGACGGGACACTGAAGCTTTCTTT
NA	TRBV7-7	NA	16	TRBJ1-1	CASSSQGFDYYTEAFF	TGTGCCAGCAGCTCTCAGGGATTCGATTATTACACTGAAGCTTTCTTT
NA	TRBV5-1	NA	15	TRBJ1-4	CASSLAPSGEEKLFF	TGCGCCAGCAGCTTGGCGCCGTCAGGGGAAGAAAAACTGTTTTTT
NA	TRBV10-1	NA	16	TRBJ1-5	CASSERDIHNNQPQHF	TGCGCCAGCAGTGAGAGGGACATTCACAACAATCAGCCCCAGCATTTT
NA	TRBV9	NA	14	TRBJ2-2	CASRATGVGGELFF	TGTGCCAGCAGAGCTACGGGAGTAGGCGGGGAGCTGTTTTTT
NA	TRBV2	NA	14	TRBJ1-6	CATASGLYNSPLHF	TGTGCCACCGCCTCGGGTCTCTATAATTCACCCCTCCACTTT
NA	TRBV15	NA	15	TRBJ1-2	CATSRDKRIGEGYTF	TGTGCCACCAGCAGAGATAAAAGGATCGGGGAAGGCTACACCTTC
NA	TRBV19	NA	14	TRBJ1-1	CASSIPVMNTEAFF	TGTGCCAGTAGTATCCCCGTTATGAACACTGAAGCTTTCTTT